The 11 T cell receptor beta chains given below trace back to one sample, sequenced in a study of blood T cell repertoires in COVID-19. Assay: immunoSEQ multiplex PCR; the TCRdb copy retains only in-frame clones and omits some. The profile shows 350,000 to 400,000 clones, about 87% of them singletons. The specimen was PBMCs or T cells enriched from blood (not recorded which). These receptors originate from a man aged 35 to 55 in a cohort exposed to, infected with or recovered from COVID-19 (not recorded which).

This clone came up once. The chain combines TRBV6-1 with TRBJ2-7; D may be TRBD2 (6 bases). The length of the CDR3 is 14 residues. Trimming stripped 1 base from V and 7 bases from J, with 14 bases between. Germline V gene data show CDR1 as MNHNS and CDR2 as SASEGT. The CDR3 DNA follows: TGTGCCAGCAGTGAAGTCCCGGGAGTAGGGGAGCAGTACTTC. Its protein product is CASSEVPGVGEQYF.

The chain carries TRBV6-5 and TRBJ1-2; TRBD1 might be the D (5 bases). The germline V gene encodes CDR1 MNHEY and CDR2 SVGAGI. The V end was cut by 7 bases, the J end by 8 bases, with 20 bases between. This CDR3 contains 14 residues. The CDR3, as DNA: TGTGCCAGCACCCATGGGGCCCGACAGTCGGGCTACACCTTC. Its protein is CASTHGARQSGYTF.

The chain combines TRBV7-9 with TRBJ2-1; 11 nucleotides line up with TRBD2. The V and J ends lost 5 bases and 7 bases, in that order; junction bases with no gene match: 4. CDR3 size: 14 residues. Germline CDR1 SEHNR, CDR2 FQNEAQ (reference sequence). CDR3 nucleotides: TGTGCCAGCAGCCTCCGACTAGCGGGGAATGAGCAGTTCTTC. Translated: CASSLRLAGNEQFF.

As to this clone: This CDR3 is also generated by other DNA sequences in the sample. The rearrangement joins TRBV6-5 to TRBJ2-7; TRBD1 aligns across 7 bases. V lost 6 bases to trimming and J lost 4 bases; unmatched junction nucleotides: 3. CDR3 length equals 12 residues. Germline assignment: CDR1 MNHEY and CDR2 SVGAGI. CDR3 loop: CASSGDSYEQYF. CDR3 nucleotide sequence: TGTGCCAGCAGCGGGGACAGTTACGAGCAGTACTTC.

CDR3 protein: CASSRTSGRLEQYF. The CDR3 nucleotides read TGTGCCAGCAGCCGGACTAGCGGGAGACTCGAGCAGTACTTC. The V and J genes are TRBV3-1 (or the pseudogene TRBV3-2) and TRBJ2-7, with 13 bases lining up with TRBD2. The CDR3 spans 14 residues. The germline gives CDR1 LGHDT, CDR2 YNNKEL (reference sequence). The J segment lost 6 bases and the V segment lost 4 bases, leaving 3 bases of the junction unmatched.

The chain is built from TRBV5-1 and TRBJ2-3; 7 bases map to TRBD2. The V and J ends lost 2 bases and 7 bases, in that order; junction bases with no gene match: 4. Germline V gene data show CDR1 as SGHRS and CDR2 as YFSETQ. The CDR3 is 13 residues long. CDR3 nucleotides: TGCGCCAGCAGCTTCGCGGGAGTTAATACGCAGTATTTT. Amino acid sequence: CASSFAGVNTQYF.

This clone was counted only a few times. This chain uses TRBV5-6 with TRBJ2-2; D call uncertain. The CDR3 loop spans 12 amino acids. V was clipped by 5 bases and J by 1 base, with 3 bases between them. The germline CDR1 and CDR2 sequences are SGHDT and YYEEEE. The CDR3 spells CASSLNTGELFF. CDR3 bases: TGTGCCAGCAGTCTGAACACCGGGGAGCTGTTTTTT.

This chain joins TRBV3-1 (or the pseudogene TRBV3-2) and TRBJ1-4, with TRBD1 as a possible D gene (5 bases). This CDR3 spans 12 amino acids. The germline V gene has CDR1 LGHDT and CDR2 YNNKEL (reference sequence). V was clipped by 3 bases and J by 7 bases, with 6 bases between them. CDR3 DNA: TGTGCCAGCAGCCAGGGGCGTGAAAAACTGTTTTTT. Translation gives CASSQGREKLFF.

This rearrangement joins TRBV10-3 to TRBJ1-1; 8 bases agree with TRBD1. The ends lost 5 bases at V and 9 bases at J; junction bases unmatched: 8. This CDR3 is built from 13 residues. From germline, CDR1 is ENHRY and CDR2 SYGVKD. The CDR3 spells CAISTQDREKAFF. For the CDR3, the DNA is TGTGCCATCAGTACCCAGGACAGGGAAAAAGCTTTCTTT.

The rearrangement links TRBV14 to TRBJ2-6, with D unclear. Trimming took off 0 bases at V and 0 bases at J, with 12 bases between the two ends. The CDR3 loop spans 18 amino acids. Germline CDR1 reads SGHDN; CDR2 reads FVKESK. CDR3 sequence: CASSQDPGIFSGANVLTF. DNA of the CDR3: TGTGCCAGCAGCCAAGACCCAGGAATATTCTCTGGGGCCAACGTCCTGACTTTC. The variable domain in full, completed from reference TRBV14 and TRBJ2-6, reads EAGVTQFPSHSVIEKGQTVTLRCDPISGHDNLYWYRRVMGKEIKFLLHFVKESKQDESGMPNNRFLAERTGGTYSTLKVQPAELEDSGVYFCASSQDPGIFSGANVLTFGAGSRLTVL.

The rearrangement joins TRBV19 to TRBJ1-2; tentative D call: TRBD1 (5 bases). Germline CDR1 and CDR2: LNHDA and SQIVND (reference sequence). The CDR3 runs 14 residues. V was shortened by 3 bases and J by 5 bases, with 13 bases between the two germline ends. CDR3 protein: CASSMKFQGYGYTF. CDR3 DNA sequence: TGTGCCAGTAGTATGAAATTCCAGGGATATGGCTACACCTTC.